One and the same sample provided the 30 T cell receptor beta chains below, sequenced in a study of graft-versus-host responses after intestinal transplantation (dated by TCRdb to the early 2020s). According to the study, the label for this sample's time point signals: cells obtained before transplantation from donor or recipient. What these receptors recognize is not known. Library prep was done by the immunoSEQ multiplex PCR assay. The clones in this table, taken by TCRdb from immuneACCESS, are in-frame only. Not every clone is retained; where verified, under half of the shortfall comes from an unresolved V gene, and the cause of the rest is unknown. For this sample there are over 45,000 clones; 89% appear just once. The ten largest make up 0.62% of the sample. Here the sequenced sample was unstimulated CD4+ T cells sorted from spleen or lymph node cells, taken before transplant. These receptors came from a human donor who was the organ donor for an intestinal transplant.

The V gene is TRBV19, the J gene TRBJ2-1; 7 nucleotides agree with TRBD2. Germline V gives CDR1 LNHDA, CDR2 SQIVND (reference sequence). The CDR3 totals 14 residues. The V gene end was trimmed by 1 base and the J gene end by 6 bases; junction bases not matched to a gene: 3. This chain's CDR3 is CASSIAPGGNEQFF. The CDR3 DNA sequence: TGTGCCAGTAGTATAGCCCCGGGAGGCAATGAGCAGTTCTTC.

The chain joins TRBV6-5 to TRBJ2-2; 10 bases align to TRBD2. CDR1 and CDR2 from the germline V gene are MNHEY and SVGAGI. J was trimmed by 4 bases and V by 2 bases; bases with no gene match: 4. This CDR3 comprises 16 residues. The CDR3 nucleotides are TGTGCCAGCAGTTACCGGGGACTAGCGCTCACCGGGGAGCTGTTTTTT. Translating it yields CASSYRGLALTGELFF.

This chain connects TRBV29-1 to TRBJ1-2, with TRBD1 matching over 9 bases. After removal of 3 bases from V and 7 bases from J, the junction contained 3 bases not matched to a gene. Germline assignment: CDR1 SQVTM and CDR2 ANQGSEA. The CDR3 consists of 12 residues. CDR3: CSVDRDRVGYTF. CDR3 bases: TGCAGCGTTGACCGGGACAGGGTTGGCTACACCTTC.

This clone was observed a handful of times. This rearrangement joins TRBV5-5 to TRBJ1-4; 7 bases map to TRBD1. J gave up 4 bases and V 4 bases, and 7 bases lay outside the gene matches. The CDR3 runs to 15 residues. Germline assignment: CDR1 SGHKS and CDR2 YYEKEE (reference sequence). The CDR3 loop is CASSPVGQYNEKLFF. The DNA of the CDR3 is TGTGCCAGCAGCCCCGTGGGACAGTATAATGAAAAACTGTTTTTT.

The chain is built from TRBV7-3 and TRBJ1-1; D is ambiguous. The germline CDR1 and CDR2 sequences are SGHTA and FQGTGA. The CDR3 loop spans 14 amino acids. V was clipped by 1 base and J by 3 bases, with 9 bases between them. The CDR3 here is CASSLRPGDTEAFF. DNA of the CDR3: TGTGCCAGCAGCTTAAGACCGGGTGACACTGAAGCTTTCTTT.

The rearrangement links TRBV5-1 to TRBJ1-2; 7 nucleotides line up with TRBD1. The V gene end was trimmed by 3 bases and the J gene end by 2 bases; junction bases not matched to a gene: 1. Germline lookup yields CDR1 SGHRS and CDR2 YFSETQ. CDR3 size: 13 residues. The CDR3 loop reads CASSSGQNYGYTF. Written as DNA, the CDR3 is TGCGCCAGCAGCTCGGGACAGAACTATGGCTACACCTTC.

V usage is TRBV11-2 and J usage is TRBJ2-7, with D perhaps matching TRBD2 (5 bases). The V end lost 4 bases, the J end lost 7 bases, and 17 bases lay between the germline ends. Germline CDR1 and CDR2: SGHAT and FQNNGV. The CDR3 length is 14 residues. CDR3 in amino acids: CASSSPGRLREQYF. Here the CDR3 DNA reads TGTGCCAGCAGCTCGCCTGGCCGACTACGGGAGCAGTACTTC.

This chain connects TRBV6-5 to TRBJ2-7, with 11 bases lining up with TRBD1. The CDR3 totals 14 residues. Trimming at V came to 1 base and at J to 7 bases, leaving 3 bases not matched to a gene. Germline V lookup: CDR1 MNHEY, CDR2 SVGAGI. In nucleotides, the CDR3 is TGTGCCAGCAGTTACTGGGGACAGGGGGAAGAGCAGTACTTC. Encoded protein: CASSYWGQGEEQYF.

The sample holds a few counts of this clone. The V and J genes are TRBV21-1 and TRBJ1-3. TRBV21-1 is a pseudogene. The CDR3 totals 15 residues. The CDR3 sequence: CASSKRKSSGNTIYF. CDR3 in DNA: TGTGCCAGCAGCAAAAGAAAGAGCTCTGGAAACACCATATATTTT.

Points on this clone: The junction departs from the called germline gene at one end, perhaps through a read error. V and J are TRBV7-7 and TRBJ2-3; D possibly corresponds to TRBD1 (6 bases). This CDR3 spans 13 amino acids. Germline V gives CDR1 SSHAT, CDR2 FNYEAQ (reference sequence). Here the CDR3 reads CASSPNRADTQYF. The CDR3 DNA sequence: TGTGCTAGCAGCCCGAACAGGGCGGATACGCAGTATTTT.

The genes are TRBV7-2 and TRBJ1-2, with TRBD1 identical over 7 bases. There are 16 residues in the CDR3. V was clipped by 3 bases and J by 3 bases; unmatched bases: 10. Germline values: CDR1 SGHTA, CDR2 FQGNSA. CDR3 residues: CASSFLAGGGHYGYTF. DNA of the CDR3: TGTGCCAGCAGCTTTTTAGCAGGAGGGGGCCACTATGGCTACACCTTC.

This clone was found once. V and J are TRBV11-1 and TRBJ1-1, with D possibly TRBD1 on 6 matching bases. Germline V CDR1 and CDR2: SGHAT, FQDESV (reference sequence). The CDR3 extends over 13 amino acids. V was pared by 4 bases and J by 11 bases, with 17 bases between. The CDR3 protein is CASSSANGGGAFF. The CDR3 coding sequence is TGTGCCAGCAGCTCCGCGAACGGGGGGGGCGCTTTCTTT.

The CDR3 region is CASSQDRSYYGYTF. Written as DNA, the CDR3 is TGTGCCAGCAGCCAAGATCGAAGCTACTATGGCTACACCTTC. The chain is built from TRBV14 and TRBJ1-2; D unclear. V lost 0 bases, J lost 3 bases, and 8 bases lay in between. CDR1 and CDR2 (germline): SGHDN, FVKESK. This CDR3 comprises 14 residues.

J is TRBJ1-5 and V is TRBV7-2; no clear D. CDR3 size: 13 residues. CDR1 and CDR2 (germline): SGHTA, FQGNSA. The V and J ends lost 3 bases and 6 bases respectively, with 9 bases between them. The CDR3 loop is CASSFMEAQPQHF. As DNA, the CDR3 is TGTGCCAGCAGCTTTATGGAGGCTCAGCCCCAGCATTTT.

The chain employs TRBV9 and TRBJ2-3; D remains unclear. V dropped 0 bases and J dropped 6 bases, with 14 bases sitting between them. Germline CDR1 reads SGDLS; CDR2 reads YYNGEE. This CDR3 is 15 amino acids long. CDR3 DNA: TGTGCCAGCAGCGTAGGATCAATCGGTGCGGATACGCAGTATTTT. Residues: CASSVGSIGADTQYF.

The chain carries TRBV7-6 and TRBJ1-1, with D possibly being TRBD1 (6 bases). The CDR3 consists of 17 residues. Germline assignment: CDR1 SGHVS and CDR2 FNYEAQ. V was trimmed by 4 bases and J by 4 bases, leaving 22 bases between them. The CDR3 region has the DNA TGTGCCAGCAGCTCATTTAGCTCCCAGGGGCGAATCACTGAAGCTTTCTTT. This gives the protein CASSSFSSQGRITEAFF.

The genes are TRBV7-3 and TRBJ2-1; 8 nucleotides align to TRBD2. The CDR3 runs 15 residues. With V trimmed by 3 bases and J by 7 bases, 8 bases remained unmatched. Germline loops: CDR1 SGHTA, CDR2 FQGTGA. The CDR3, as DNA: TGTGCCAGCAGCTTGGGCAGCGGGAGAGTAAATGAGCAGTTCTTC. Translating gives CASSLGSGRVNEQFF. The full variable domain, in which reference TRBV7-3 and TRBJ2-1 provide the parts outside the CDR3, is GAGVSQTPSNKVTEKGKYVELRCDPISGHTALYWYRQSLGQGPEFLIYFQGTGAADDSGLPNDRFFAVRPEGSVSTLKIQRTERGDSAVYLCASSLGSGRVNEQFFGPGTRLTVL.

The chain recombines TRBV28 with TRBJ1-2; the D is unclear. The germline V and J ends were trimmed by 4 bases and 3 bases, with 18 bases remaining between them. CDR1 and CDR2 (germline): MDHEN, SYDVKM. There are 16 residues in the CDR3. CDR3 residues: CASSSVGVEAYYGYTF. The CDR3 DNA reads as TGTGCCAGCAGTTCCGTCGGCGTGGAGGCCTACTATGGCTACACCTTC.

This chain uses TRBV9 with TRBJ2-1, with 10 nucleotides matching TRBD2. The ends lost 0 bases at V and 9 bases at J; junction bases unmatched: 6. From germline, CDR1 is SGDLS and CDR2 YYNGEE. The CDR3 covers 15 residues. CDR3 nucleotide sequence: TGTGCCAGCAGCGTAGAAGCGGGAGGGCTAGGTGAGCAGTTCTTC. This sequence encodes CASSVEAGGLGEQFF.

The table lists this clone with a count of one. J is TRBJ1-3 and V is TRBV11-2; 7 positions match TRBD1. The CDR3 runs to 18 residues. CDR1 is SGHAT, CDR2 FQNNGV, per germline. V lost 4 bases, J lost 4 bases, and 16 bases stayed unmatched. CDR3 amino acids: CASSSPDKGAITGNTIYF. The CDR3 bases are TGTGCCAGCAGCTCTCCCGACAAGGGGGCGATAACCGGAAACACCATATATTTT. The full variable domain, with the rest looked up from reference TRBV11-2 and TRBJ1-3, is EAGVAQSPRYKIIEKRQSVAFWCNPISGHATLYWYQQILGQGPKLLIQFQNNGVVDDSQLPKDRFSAERLKGVDSTLKIQPAKLEDSAVYLCASSSPDKGAITGNTIYFGEGSWLTVV.

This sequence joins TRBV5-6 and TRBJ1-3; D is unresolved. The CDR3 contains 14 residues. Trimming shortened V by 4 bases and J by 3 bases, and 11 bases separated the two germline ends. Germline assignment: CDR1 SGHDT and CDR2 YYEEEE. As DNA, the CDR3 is TGTGCCAGCAGCCCCCAACCGGGTGGAAACACCATATATTTT. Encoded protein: CASSPQPGGNTIYF.

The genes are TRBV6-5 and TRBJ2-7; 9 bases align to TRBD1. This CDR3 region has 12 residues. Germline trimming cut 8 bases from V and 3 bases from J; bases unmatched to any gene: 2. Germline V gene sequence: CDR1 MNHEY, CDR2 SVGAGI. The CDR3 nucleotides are TGTGCCAGCCGGACAGGGGACTACGAGCAGTACTTC. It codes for CASRTGDYEQYF.

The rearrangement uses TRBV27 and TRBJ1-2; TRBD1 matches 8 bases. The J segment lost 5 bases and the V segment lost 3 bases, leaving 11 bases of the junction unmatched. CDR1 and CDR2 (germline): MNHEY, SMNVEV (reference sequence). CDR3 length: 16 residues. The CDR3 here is CASSFVGRGQRYGYTF. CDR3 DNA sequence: TGTGCCAGCAGTTTCGTGGGCAGGGGGCAGAGGTATGGCTACACCTTC.

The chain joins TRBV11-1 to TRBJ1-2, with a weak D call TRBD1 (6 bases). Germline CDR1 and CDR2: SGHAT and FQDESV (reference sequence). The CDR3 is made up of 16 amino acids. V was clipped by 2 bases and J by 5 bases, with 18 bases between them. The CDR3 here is CASSLTGTTGEYGYTF. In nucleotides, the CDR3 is TGTGCCAGCAGCTTAACGGGAACGACAGGCGAGTATGGCTACACCTTC.

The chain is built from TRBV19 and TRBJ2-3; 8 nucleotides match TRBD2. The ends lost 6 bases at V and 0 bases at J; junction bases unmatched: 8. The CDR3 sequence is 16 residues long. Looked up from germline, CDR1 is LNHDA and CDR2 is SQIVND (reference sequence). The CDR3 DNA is TGTGCCAGTAGACAAGCGGGAGTTCCTAGCACAGATACGCAGTATTTT. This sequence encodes CASRQAGVPSTDTQYF.

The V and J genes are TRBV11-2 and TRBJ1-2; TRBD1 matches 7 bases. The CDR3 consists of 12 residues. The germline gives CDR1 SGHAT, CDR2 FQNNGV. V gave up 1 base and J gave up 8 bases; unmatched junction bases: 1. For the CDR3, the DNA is TGTGCCAGCAGCTTAGCAGGGGGAGGCTACACCTTC. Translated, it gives CASSLAGGGYTF.

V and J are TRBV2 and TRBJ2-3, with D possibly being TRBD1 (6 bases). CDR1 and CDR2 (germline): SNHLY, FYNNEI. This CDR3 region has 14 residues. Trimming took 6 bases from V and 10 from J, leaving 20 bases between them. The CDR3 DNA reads TGTGCCAGCAGCCTCCAATCCACAGGGAACGCGCAGTATTTT. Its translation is CASSLQSTGNAQYF.

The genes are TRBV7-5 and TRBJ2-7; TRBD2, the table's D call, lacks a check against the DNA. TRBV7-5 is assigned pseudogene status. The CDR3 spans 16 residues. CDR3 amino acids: CARSLVVGPGDYEQYF. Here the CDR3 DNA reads TGTGCCAGAAGCTTAGTCGTAGGGCCGGGGGACTACGAGCAGTACTTC.

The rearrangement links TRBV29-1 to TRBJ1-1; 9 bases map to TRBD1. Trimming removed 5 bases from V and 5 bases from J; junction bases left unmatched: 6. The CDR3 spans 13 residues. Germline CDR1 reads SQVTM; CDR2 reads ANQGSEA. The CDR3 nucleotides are TGCAGCGTTCGAACAGGGGGCGTAACTGAAGCTTTCTTT. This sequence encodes CSVRTGGVTEAFF.

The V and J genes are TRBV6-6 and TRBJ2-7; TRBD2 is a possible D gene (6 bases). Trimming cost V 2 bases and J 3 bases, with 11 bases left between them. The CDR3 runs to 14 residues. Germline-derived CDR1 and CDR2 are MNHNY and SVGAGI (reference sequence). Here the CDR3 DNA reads TGTGCCAGCAGTTACGTCGGGAGAAACTACGAGCAGTACTTC. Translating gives CASSYVGRNYEQYF.